This T cell receptor beta chain comes out of a study of blood T cell repertoires in COVID-19. On the study more broadly: The origin of the acute and convalescent COVID-19 samples was the United States, Italy and Spain. Sources were T cells, B-cell-depleted T cells, or PBMCs; the material itself was cDNA or gDNA.

Original analysis: Amplification with reference gene primers provided the estimates of nucleated cell counts. The method was immunoSEQ multiplex PCR; TCRdb's version includes in-frame clones alone and lacks a portion of them. V, J and clone size reflect that table, while D and trimming were determined from the DNA. The sample includes 250,000 to 350,000 clones, roughly 85% of them seen just once. The CDR3 sequence is 12 residues long. V dropped 10 bases and J dropped 3 bases, with 12 bases sitting between them. Germline V gives CDR1 MNHEY, CDR2 SVGAGI. This clone came up a few times. The rearrangement links TRBV6-5 to TRBJ1-1, with D tentatively TRBD1 (5 bases). Source material: peripheral blood. This clonotype was obtained from a woman younger than 45 with active or convalescent COVID-19. The CDR3 DNA sequence: TGTGCCACCCAGGGTCGGGACACTGAAGCTTTCTTT. Residues: CATQGRDTEAFF.